A selection of T cell receptor beta chains follows, all from one sample in a study of long-term antiretroviral therapy in people with HIV. Only in-frame clones appear in the TCRdb table, and some are missing; sequencing was by immunoSEQ multiplex PCR. The data hold about 10,000 clones, with more than 80% observed a single time. Material: unsorted PBMCs, obtained 0.7 years after starting antiretroviral therapy. Receptors originate from a man between 40 and 49 years old with HIV. Both conserved end residues are part of each CDR3. The order of the fields is CDR3 protein, CDR3 DNA, D gene, clone size, V gene, J gene. A D gene is named only where the DNA matches it firmly. Clone size is not always given. Where it is, it says once, few, many or a class for expanded clones.

CASSQGYDSAEQYF	TGTGCCAGCAGCCAAGGCTATGATTCGGCCGAGCAGTACTTC	.	.	TRBV14	TRBJ2-7
CASSPGGGLAGVSHNEQFF	TGTGCCAGCAGCCCGGGGGGGGGACTAGCGGGAGTGTCCCACAATGAGCAGTTCTTC	TRBD2	.	TRBV7-2	TRBJ2-1
CASSFTPPGLATYEQYF	TGTGCCAGCAGTTTTACCCCTCCGGGACTAGCGACCTACGAGCAGTACTTC	TRBD2	.	TRBV28	TRBJ2-7
CASSLSDGAAYEQYF	TGTGCCAGCAGCTTATCTGACGGGGCGGCCTACGAGCAGTACTTC	.	.	TRBV7-2	TRBJ2-7
CSVGRLAAHETQYF	TGCAGCGTTGGCCGACTAGCTGCTCATGAGACCCAGTACTTC	TRBD2	once	TRBV29-1	TRBJ2-5
CATLDRDRAGYGYTF	TGTGCCACCCTTGACAGGGACCGGGCGGGCTATGGCTACACCTTC	TRBD1	.	TRBV19	TRBJ1-2
CSVRPPLAGGQYF	TGCAGCGTCAGACCCCCACTAGCGGGAGGGCAGTACTTC	TRBD2	few	TRBV29-1	TRBJ2-7
CASRTPSGGEAEAFF	TGTGCCAGCAGGACTCCTTCCGGTGGAGAAGCTGAAGCTTTCTTT	.	.	TRBV2	TRBJ1-1
CASSLGRAGGGYTF	TGCGCCAGCAGCTTGGGGCGGGCCGGGGGTGGCTACACCTTC	.	medium-sized	TRBV5-1	TRBJ1-2
CASSSSRETQYF	TGTGCCAGCAGTTCATCGAGAGAGACCCAGTACTTC	.	once	TRBV28	TRBJ2-5
CASSSDSSYEQYF	TGTGCCAGCAGTTCGGACAGCTCCTACGAGCAGTACTTC	.	.	TRBV2	TRBJ2-7
CAWTQQGGTEAFF	TGTGCCTGGACGCAACAGGGGGGCACTGAAGCTTTCTTT	TRBD1	.	TRBV30	TRBJ1-1
CASSDGAAGSYEQYF	TGTGCCAGCAGCGACGGGGCAGCGGGATCCTACGAGCAGTACTTC	TRBD2	once	TRBV6-5	TRBJ2-7
CASSPGQGYTF	TGTGCCAGCTCACCCGGACAGGGCTACACCTTC	.	.	TRBV18	TRBJ1-2
CASSQDLGADQPQHF	TGTGCCAGCAGCCAAGATTTGGGGGCGGATCAGCCCCAGCATTTT	.	.	TRBV4-2	TRBJ1-5
CATTTRNEQFF	TGTGCCACCACGACCCGAAATGAGCAGTTCTTC	.	.	TRBV19	TRBJ2-1
CASSLWGTVDTGELFF	TGTGCCAGCAGTTTATGGGGGACAGTCGACACCGGGGAGCTGTTTTTT	TRBD1	.	TRBV28	TRBJ2-2
CASSVDLADQPQHF	TGTGCCAGCAGCGTAGACTTGGCAGATCAGCCCCAGCATTTT	.	.	TRBV9	TRBJ1-5
CASIHSWGTEAFF	TGTGCCAGCATCCATAGTTGGGGCACTGAAGCTTTCTTT	.	.	TRBV21-1	TRBJ1-1
CASSPSAGSLRLGEKLFF	TGTGCCAGCAGCCCCTCAGCAGGGTCCCTAAGGTTGGGGGAAAAACTGTTTTTT	.	.	TRBV9	TRBJ1-4
CASSLLAGSTDTQYF	TGTGCCAGCAGCTTATTGGCGGGCAGCACAGATACGCAGTATTTT	.	.	TRBV7-8	TRBJ2-3
CASSNLGYEQYF	TGTGCCAGCAGCAATCTAGGGTACGAGCAGTACTTC	.	few	TRBV7-9	TRBJ2-7
CASSLDRQAGTEAFF	TGTGCCAGCAGCTTGGACCGACAGGCGGGTACTGAAGCTTTCTTT	.	.	TRBV5-6	TRBJ1-1
CATSRDLLTPLGSNTGELFF	TGTGCCACCAGCAGAGATCTACTTACACCCCTGGGCTCGAACACCGGGGAGCTGTTTTTT	.	.	TRBV15	TRBJ2-2
CASSEGYPGADFYGYTF	TGTGCCAGCAGTGAAGGGTATCCAGGCGCGGATTTCTATGGCTACACCTTC	.	few	TRBV25-1	TRBJ1-2
CALGWTTDTQYF	TGTGCCTTAGGGTGGACCACAGATACGCAGTATTTT	.	.	TRBV6-6	TRBJ2-3
CASSEPGRGNEQFF	TGTGCCAGCAGTGAACCAGGCAGGGGTAATGAGCAGTTCTTC	.	.	TRBV6-1	TRBJ2-1
CASTHMGNTEAFF	TGTGCCAGCACCCATATGGGGAACACTGAAGCTTTCTTT	.	large	TRBV16	TRBJ1-1
CASSPDSGRAFEQYF	TGTGCCAGCTCACCTGATAGCGGGAGGGCCTTCGAGCAGTACTTC	TRBD2	.	TRBV18	TRBJ2-7
CASSSSGVGGETQYF	TGTGCCAGCAGCTCTTCAGGGGTCGGGGGAGAGACCCAGTACTTC	.	.	TRBV11-2	TRBJ2-5
CASKPRTGPNTEAFF	TGTGCCAGCAAGCCCCGTACAGGGCCGAACACTGAAGCTTTCTTT	.	.	TRBV14	TRBJ1-1
CASSLAQGGDQPQHF	TGTGCCAGCAGCTTAGCCCAGGGGGGCGACCAGCCCCAGCATTTT	TRBD1	.	TRBV7-9	TRBJ1-5
CASSIGAAEAFF	TGTGCCAGTAGTATTGGTGCAGCTGAAGCTTTCTTT	.	.	TRBV19	TRBJ1-1
CASSIGDEGVSEAFF	TGTGCCAGTAGTATAGGGGATGAGGGAGTAAGCGAAGCTTTCTTT	.	.	TRBV19	TRBJ1-1
CASSIATDTQYF	TGTGCCAGCAGCATAGCAACAGATACGCAGTATTTT	.	.	TRBV6-6	TRBJ2-3
CASSRQGTFNEQFF	TGTGCCAGCAGTAGACAGGGTACCTTCAATGAGCAGTTCTTC	TRBD1	.	TRBV27	TRBJ2-1
CASSLDRGGTEAFF	TGTGCCAGCAGCTTAGACAGGGGTGGCACTGAAGCTTTCTTT	TRBD1	once	TRBV5-4	TRBJ1-1
CAWSVPSQGNQPQHF	TGTGCCTGGAGTGTACCGTCTCAGGGAAATCAGCCCCAGCATTTT	.	.	TRBV30	TRBJ1-5
CASSLSGDGYTF	TGTGCCAGCAGCTTAAGTGGCGATGGCTACACCTTC	.	once	TRBV7-3	TRBJ1-2
CASSDIAGVDGTQYF	TGTGCCAGCAGTGACATAGCGGGTGTAGACGGGACGCAGTATTTT	TRBD2	large	TRBV6-6	TRBJ2-3
CASSQDPGQGTYEQYF	TGTGCCAGCAGCCAAGATCCGGGACAGGGAACCTACGAGCAGTACTTC	TRBD1	.	TRBV4-2	TRBJ2-7
CASSLGQGAFGDTQYF	TGTGCCAGCAGCTTAGGACAGGGGGCTTTTGGGGATACGCAGTATTTT	TRBD1	.	TRBV5-4	TRBJ2-3
CATSRWGDGETQYF	TGTGCCACCAGCAGATGGGGGGACGGGGAGACCCAGTACTTC	.	.	TRBV15	TRBJ2-5